Listed below are T cell receptor beta chains from one sample, sequenced in a study of shared clonotypes between healthy human individuals. Generated by immunoSEQ multiplex PCR, the TCRdb table keeps only in-frame clones and is missing some. The table has around 500,000 clones, about 82% seen once. The sample comprised PBMCs. The receptors stem from a woman in her forties in good health. Some clones in this sample may be carry-over from other donors' samples. Each CDR3 is given with its conserved first and last residue. Each record gives: J gene, V gene, clone size, D gene, CDR3 DNA, CDR3 protein. A D gene is named only where the DNA matches it firmly. Clone sizes are given selectively: once, few, many, or a class where the clone is expanded.

TRBJ1-4 | TRBV10-3 | - | - | TGTGCCATCAGCGAGGGATCTGACGATGAAAAACTGTTTTTT | CAISEGSDDEKLFF
TRBJ1-2 | TRBV30 | once | - | TGTGCCAGCCAAGACGCCCATGGCTACACCTTC | CASQDAHGYTF
TRBJ2-5 | TRBV7-2 | - | - | TGTGCCAGCAGCTTCATGGATTTGGAGACCCAGTACTTC | CASSFMDLETQYF
TRBJ2-5 | TRBV11-1 | - | - | TGTGCCAGCAGCTGGGACAAGCAGGAGGCCCAGTACTTC | CASSWDKQEAQYF
TRBJ1-2 | TRBV15 | many | - | TGTGCCACCAGCAGAGGCCCTCTAGGTGGCTACACCTTC | CATSRGPLGGYTF
TRBJ2-5 | TRBV29-1 | - | TRBD1 | TGCAGCGTTGTACGTCCCAGGGGGCTAGAGACCCAGTACTTC | CSVVRPRGLETQYF
TRBJ1-3 | TRBV2 | - | - | TGTGCCAGCAGTGGGGAGGGGGCTGGAAACACCATATATTTT | CASSGEGAGNTIYF
TRBJ1-5 | TRBV28 | - | - | TGTGCCAGCAGTTTATGGGGGGACGGTGATCAGCCCCAGCATTTT | CASSLWGDGDQPQHF
TRBJ1-2 | TRBV5-4 | - | - | TGTGCCAGCAGCTTGATGGGGGAGACCACTTATGGCTACACCTTC | CASSLMGETTYGYTF
TRBJ1-1 | TRBV29-1 | - | - | TGCAGCGTTGCTCGGGGTGACACTGAAGCTTTCTTT | CSVARGDTEAFF
TRBJ1-1 | TRBV7-8 | - | - | TGTGCCAGCAGCTTAGATCTGGGCTTTGAAGCTTTCTTT | CASSLDLGFEAFF
TRBJ1-1 | TRBV6-1 | once | - | TGTGCCAGCAGTGAAGGACCGCGACGGGTCACTGAAGCTTTCTTT | CASSEGPRRVTEAFF
TRBJ2-5 | TRBV10-3 | once | - | TGTGCCATCAGTGATCCTAGGGGAGAGACCCAGTACTTC | CAISDPRGETQYF
TRBJ1-2 | TRBV5-1 | - | TRBD1 | TGCGCCAGCAGCCCGGACGGGACAGGGGTGGACTATGGCTACACCTTC | CASSPDGTGVDYGYTF
TRBJ2-1 | TRBV11-2 | once | TRBD1 | TGTGCCAGCAGCTTAGATCGGCCCAGGGGGAATGAGCAGTTCTTC | CASSLDRPRGNEQFF
TRBJ1-1 | TRBV10-2 | - | - | TGCGCCACCACCGCAGGGGCGAACACTGAAGCTTTCTTT | CATTAGANTEAFF
TRBJ2-1 | TRBV7-6 | - | TRBD2 | TGTGCCAGCAGCCAAAGCGGGGGCTCCTACAATGAGCAGTTCTTC | CASSQSGGSYNEQFF
TRBJ2-7 | TRBV27 | - | - | TGTGCCAGCAGTTTATCCCGCCCCTCCCCGGGGACTCCCTACGAGCAGTACTTC | CASSLSRPSPGTPYEQYF
TRBJ2-1 | TRBV10-3 | - | - | TGTGCCATCAGTGGGCCCGAGTTCAATGAGCAGTTCTTC | CAISGPEFNEQFF